This T cell receptor beta chain was observed in a study of molecular identifiers for immune sequencing clone quantification. The germline V gene encodes CDR1 MNHEY and CDR2 SVGAGI. V lost 2 bases and J lost 7, with 9 bases in between. The CDR3 runs to 13 residues. Bulk TCR libraries were made with methods that had been previously described and with listed TCR primers. TCRdb called the PCR reads again in MiXCR, with one record for every CDR3 protein. The repertoire has about 97,000 distinct CDR3 sequences, approximately 24% of them found once; the top ten carry approximately 0.91%. Regarding the study as a whole: Clones above 20 RNA copies contained over 99% of effector molecules but under 1% of naive ones. Highly expanded clone sizes could be underestimated through barcode sharing by identical TCR molecules.

Turning to this clonotype: Its antigen is unknown.

The chain carries TRBV6-5 and TRBJ2-1; a possible D gene is TRBD2 (5 bases). The clonotype originates from a human donor in good health. Some libraries in this study had Jurkat cell RNA spiked in. Sequencing was performed on naive CD8+ T cells from blood, with Jurkat cell RNA spiked in. Described subset: FACS-sorted CD8+CD4-CCR7+CD45RA+ naive T cells. The CDR3 loop reads CASSYGRRNEQFF. The CDR3 DNA follows: TGTGCCAGCAGTTACGGTCGGAGGAATGAGCAGTTCTTC.